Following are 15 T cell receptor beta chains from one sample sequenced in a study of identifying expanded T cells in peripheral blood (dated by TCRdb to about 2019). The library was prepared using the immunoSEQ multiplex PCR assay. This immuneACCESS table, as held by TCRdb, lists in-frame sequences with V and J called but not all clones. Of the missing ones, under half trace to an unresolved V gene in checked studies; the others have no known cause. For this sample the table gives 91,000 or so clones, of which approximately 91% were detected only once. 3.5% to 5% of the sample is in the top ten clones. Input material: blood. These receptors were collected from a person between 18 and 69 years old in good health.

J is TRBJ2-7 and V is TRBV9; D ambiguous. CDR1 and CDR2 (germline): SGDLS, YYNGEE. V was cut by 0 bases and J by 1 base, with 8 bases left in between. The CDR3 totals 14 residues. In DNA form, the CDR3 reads TGTGCCAGCAGCGTAGATACAAGGTCCTACGAGCAGTACTTC. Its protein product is CASSVDTRSYEQYF.

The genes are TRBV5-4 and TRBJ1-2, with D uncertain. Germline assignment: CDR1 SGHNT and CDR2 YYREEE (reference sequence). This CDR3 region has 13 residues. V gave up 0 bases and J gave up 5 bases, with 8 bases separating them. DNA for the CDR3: TGTGCCAGCAGCTTGGACAACTCTTATGGCTACACCTTC. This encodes CASSLDNSYGYTF.

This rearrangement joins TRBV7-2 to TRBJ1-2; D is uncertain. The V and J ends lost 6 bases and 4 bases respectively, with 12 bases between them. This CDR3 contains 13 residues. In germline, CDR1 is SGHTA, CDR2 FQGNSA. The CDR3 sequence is CASSDLGAYGYTF. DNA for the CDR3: TGTGCCAGCAGTGACCTGGGCGCCTATGGCTACACCTTC.

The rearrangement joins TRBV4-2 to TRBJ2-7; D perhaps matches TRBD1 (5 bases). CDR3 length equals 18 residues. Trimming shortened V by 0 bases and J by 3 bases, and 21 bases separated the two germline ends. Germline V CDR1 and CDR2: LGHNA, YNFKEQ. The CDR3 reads CASSQDSHRRSSYYEQYF. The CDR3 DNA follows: TGTGCCAGCAGCCAAGATTCGCACAGGCGGTCCTCCTACTACGAGCAGTACTTC.

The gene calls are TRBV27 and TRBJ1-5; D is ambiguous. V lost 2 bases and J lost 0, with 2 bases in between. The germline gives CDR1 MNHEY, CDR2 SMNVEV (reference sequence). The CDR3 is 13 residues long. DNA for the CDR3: TGTGCCAGCAGTTTACGTAGCAATCAGCCCCAGCATTTT. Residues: CASSLRSNQPQHF.

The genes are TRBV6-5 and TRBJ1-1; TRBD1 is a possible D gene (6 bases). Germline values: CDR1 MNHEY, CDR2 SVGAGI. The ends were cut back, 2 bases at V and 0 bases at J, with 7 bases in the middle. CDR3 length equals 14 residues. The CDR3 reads CASSYGGMNTEAFF. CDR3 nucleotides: TGTGCCAGCAGTTACGGGGGCATGAACACTGAAGCTTTCTTT.

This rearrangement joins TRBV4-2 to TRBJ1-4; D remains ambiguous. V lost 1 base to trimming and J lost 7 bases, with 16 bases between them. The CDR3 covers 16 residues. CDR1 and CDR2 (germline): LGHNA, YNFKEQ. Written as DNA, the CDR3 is TGTGCCAGCAGCCAAGCCGCCGGCCTGGCAGGTGAAAAACTGTTTTTT. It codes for CASSQAAGLAGEKLFF.

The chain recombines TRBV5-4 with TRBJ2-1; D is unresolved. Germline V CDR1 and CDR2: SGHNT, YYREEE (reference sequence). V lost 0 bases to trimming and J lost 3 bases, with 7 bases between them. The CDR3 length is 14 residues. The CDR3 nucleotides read TGTGCCAGCAGCTTGGTATCAGACTACAATGAGCAGTTCTTC. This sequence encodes CASSLVSDYNEQFF.

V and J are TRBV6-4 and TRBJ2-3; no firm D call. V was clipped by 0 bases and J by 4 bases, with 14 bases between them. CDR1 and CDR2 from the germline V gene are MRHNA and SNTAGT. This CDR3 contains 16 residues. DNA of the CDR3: TGTGCCAGCAGTGACTCCAGGACGAACGGGCCAGATACGCAGTATTTT. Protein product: CASSDSRTNGPDTQYF.

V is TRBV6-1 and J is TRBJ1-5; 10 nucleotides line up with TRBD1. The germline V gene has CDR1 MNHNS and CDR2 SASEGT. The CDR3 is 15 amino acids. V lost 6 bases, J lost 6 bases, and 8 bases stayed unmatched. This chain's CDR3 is CASSGQGVVLQPQHF. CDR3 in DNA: TGTGCCAGCAGCGGACAGGGGGTCGTCCTTCAGCCCCAGCATTTT.

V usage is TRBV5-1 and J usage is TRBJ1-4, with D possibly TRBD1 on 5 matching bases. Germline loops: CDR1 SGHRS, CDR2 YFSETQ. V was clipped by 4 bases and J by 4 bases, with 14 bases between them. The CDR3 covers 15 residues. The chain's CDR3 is CASSPGDHGNEKLFF. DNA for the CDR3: TGCGCCAGCAGCCCCGGGGACCATGGTAATGAAAAACTGTTTTTT.

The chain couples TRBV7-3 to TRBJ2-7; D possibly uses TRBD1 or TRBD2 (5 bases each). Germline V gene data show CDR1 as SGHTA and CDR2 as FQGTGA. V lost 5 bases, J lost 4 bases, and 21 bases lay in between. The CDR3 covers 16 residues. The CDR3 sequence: CASSRTGPSMTYEQYF. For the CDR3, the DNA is TGTGCCAGCAGCCGGACGGGACCGAGCATGACTTACGAGCAGTACTTC.

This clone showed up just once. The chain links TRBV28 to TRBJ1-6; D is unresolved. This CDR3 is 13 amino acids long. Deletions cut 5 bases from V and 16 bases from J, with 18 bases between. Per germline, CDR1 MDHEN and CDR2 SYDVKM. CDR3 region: CASSPRTRPGLHF. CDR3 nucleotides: TGTGCCAGCAGTCCGCGGACTAGGCCTGGGCTCCACTTT.

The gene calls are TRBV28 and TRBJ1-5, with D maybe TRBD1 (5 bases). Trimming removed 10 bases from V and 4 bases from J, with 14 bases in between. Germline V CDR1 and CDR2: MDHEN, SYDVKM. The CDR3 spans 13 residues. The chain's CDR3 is CATGSSLNQPQHF. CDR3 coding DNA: TGTGCCACAGGGTCGTCCCTTAATCAGCCCCAGCATTTT.

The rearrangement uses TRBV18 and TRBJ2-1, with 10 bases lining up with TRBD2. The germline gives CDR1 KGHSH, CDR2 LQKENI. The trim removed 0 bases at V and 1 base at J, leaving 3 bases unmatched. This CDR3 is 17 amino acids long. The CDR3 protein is CASSPPAGGPSYNEQFF. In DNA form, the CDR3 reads TGTGCCAGCTCACCACCAGCGGGGGGGCCTTCCTACAATGAGCAGTTCTTC.